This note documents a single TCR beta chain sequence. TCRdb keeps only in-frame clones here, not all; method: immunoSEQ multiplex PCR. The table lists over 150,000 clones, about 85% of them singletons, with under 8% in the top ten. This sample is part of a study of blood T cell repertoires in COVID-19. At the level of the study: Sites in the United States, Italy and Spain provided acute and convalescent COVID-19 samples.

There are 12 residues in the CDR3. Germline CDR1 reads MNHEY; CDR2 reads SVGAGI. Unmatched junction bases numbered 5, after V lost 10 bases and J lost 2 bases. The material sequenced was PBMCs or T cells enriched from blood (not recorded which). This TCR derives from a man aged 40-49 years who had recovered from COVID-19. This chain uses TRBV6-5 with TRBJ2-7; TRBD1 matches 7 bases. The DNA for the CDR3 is TGTGCCACCAAGACAGGGACCTACGAGCAGTACTTC. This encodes CATKTGTYEQYF.